The 29 T cell receptor beta chains below all came from one sample that was sequenced in a study of siplizumab effects on memory and regulatory T cells. Data came from immunoSEQ multiplex PCR; TCRdb stores just in-frame clones and leaves some out. Among around 94,000 clones listed, 92% were seen once. The material sequenced was CD4+ T cells sorted from blood. Receptor source: a human donor in good health.

This rearrangement joins TRBV5-4 to TRBJ2-7; possibly TRBD2 for D (6 bases). Per germline, CDR1 SGHNT and CDR2 YYREEE (reference sequence). CDR3 length: 13 amino acids. Trimming removed 5 bases at V and 4 bases at J, with 13 bases between. The CDR3: CASRVAGRYEQYF. In DNA form, the CDR3 reads TGTGCCAGCAGGGTGGCGGGAAGGTACGAGCAGTACTTC.

J is TRBJ1-2 and V is TRBV7-3; D gene ambiguous. The CDR3 length is 13 residues. The ends were cut back, 0 bases at V and 4 bases at J, with 6 bases in the middle. The germline CDR1 and CDR2 sequences are SGHTA and FQGTGA. DNA for the CDR3: TGTGCCAGCAGCTTAACCCCGGGCTATGGCTACACCTTC. It translates to CASSLTPGYGYTF.

The chain employs TRBV6-5 and TRBJ2-5; 7 bases agree with TRBD1. V shed 8 bases and J 5 bases; nucleotides not matched to a gene: 14. CDR1 and CDR2 from the germline V gene are MNHEY and SVGAGI. The CDR3 extends over 15 amino acids. CDR3 protein: CASPHDRVVGETQYF. CDR3 in DNA: TGTGCCAGCCCCCACGACAGGGTCGTCGGGGAGACCCAGTACTTC.

This rearrangement joins TRBV5-1 to TRBJ2-3; TRBD2 might be the D (5 bases). Germline lookup yields CDR1 SGHRS and CDR2 YFSETQ. The CDR3 loop spans 15 amino acids. Trimming shortened V by 5 bases and J by 6 bases, and 19 bases separated the two germline ends. CDR3 coding DNA: TGCGCCAGCAGGGGATATACGGGATCTATGGATACGCAGTATTTT. Its protein is CASRGYTGSMDTQYF.

CDR3 residues: CARSKSTGELFF. CDR3 sequence (DNA): TGCGCCAGATCAAAGAGCACCGGGGAGCTGTTTTTT. The rearrangement uses TRBV23-1 and TRBJ2-2; D is uncertain. TRBV23-1 is designated an ORF whose function remains uncertain. Trimming took 9 bases from V and 4 from J, leaving 9 bases between them. The CDR3 runs 12 residues.

CDR3 in amino acids: CASSLGQRVGWSYEQYF. CDR3 in DNA: TGTGCCAGCAGCCTCGGACAGCGGGTCGGTTGGTCCTACGAGCAGTACTTC. The chain combines TRBV28 with TRBJ2-7; the D call may be TRBD1 or TRBD2 (6 bases each). Germline values: CDR1 MDHEN, CDR2 SYDVKM. The V end lost 6 bases, the J end lost 1 base, and 22 bases lay between the germline ends. This CDR3 has 17 amino acids.

The rearrangement uses TRBV18 and TRBJ2-7; 8 bases match TRBD1. The CDR3 sequence is 15 residues long. The junction had 4 bases not matched to a gene; V was cut back by 3 bases and J by 0 bases. The germline V gene has CDR1 KGHSH and CDR2 LQKENI. CDR3 in amino acids: CASSPWDRSSYEQYF. CDR3 coding DNA: TGTGCCAGCTCACCCTGGGACAGGAGCTCCTACGAGCAGTACTTC.

The chain has TRBV2 and TRBJ2-3, with D perhaps TRBD2 (5 bases). Germline V gene sequence: CDR1 SNHLY, CDR2 FYNNEI. The CDR3 sequence is 15 residues long. V gave up 8 bases and J gave up 5 bases, with 20 bases separating them. The DNA for the CDR3 is TGTGCCAGCTTCACGGGAACAGTGTCTGGAGATACGCAGTATTTT. Translated: CASFTGTVSGDTQYF.

The genes are TRBV6-5 and TRBJ2-1; no clear D. The CDR3 length is 11 residues. Germline V gene data show CDR1 as MNHEY and CDR2 as SVGAGI. Trimming took 6 bases from V and 7 from J, leaving 7 bases between them. Here the CDR3 reads CASSRGNEQFF. CDR3 nucleotide sequence: TGTGCCAGCAGCCGTGGAAATGAGCAGTTCTTC.

The V gene is TRBV23-1, the J gene TRBJ2-7; TRBD2 aligns across 9 bases. TRBV23-1 is known as an ORF, though its function is uncertain. The CDR3 is 18 amino acids. V lost 8 bases to trimming and J lost 0 bases; unmatched junction nucleotides: 17. The CDR3 region is CASSSPSGAGGPSYEQYF. CDR3 DNA: TGCGCCAGCTCCTCACCCTCAGGGGCGGGAGGGCCCTCCTACGAGCAGTACTTC.

V gene TRBV5-1 combines with J gene TRBJ2-7, with TRBD2 matching over 13 bases. Per the germline V gene, CDR1 is SGHRS and CDR2 is YFSETQ. The CDR3 covers 17 residues. Trimming at V came to 4 bases and at J to 3 bases, leaving 10 bases not matched to a gene. CDR3 nucleotides: TGCGCCAGCAGCCTGCTGGGACTAGCGGGACTTAACTACGAGCAGTACTTC. Translation: CASSLLGLAGLNYEQYF.

This chain connects TRBV6-5 to TRBJ2-1; possibly TRBD1 for D (6 bases). CDR1 and CDR2 from the germline V gene are MNHEY and SVGAGI. The V end was cut by 5 bases, the J end by 11 bases, with 10 bases between. The length of the CDR3 is 11 residues. CDR3 protein: CASSEDRKQFF. For the CDR3, the DNA is TGTGCCAGCAGTGAGGACAGAAAGCAGTTCTTC.

The chain combines TRBV28 with TRBJ2-7; a weak D match, TRBD1 (6 bases). CDR1 and CDR2 from the germline V gene are MDHEN and SYDVKM. Trimming shortened V by 7 bases and J by 3 bases, and 13 bases separated the two germline ends. The CDR3 covers 13 residues. CDR3 DNA: TGTGCCAGCACTCTTGGACAGTACTACGAGCAGTACTTC. Its translation is CASTLGQYYEQYF.

The genes are TRBV5-1 and TRBJ2-1; 9 nucleotides line up with TRBD1. Germline loops: CDR1 SGHRS, CDR2 YFSETQ. J lost 9 bases, V lost 4 bases, and 11 bases had no gene match. The length of the CDR3 is 15 residues. In DNA form, the CDR3 reads TGCGCCAGCAGCCCCGGGACAGGGTTGTTAGGTGAGCAGTTCTTC. Translation gives CASSPGTGLLGEQFF.

V usage is TRBV12-5 and J usage is TRBJ2-5, with D perhaps TRBD1 (5 bases). CDR1 and CDR2 (germline): LGHNT, FRNRAP. Trimming took 3 bases from V and 3 from J, leaving 8 bases between them. The length of the CDR3 is 13 residues. CDR3 bases: TGTGCTAGTGGTTTACCGACAGAAGAGACCCAGTACTTC. Residues: CASGLPTEETQYF.

The J gene is TRBJ2-1, the V gene TRBV5-1, with D tentatively TRBD1 (6 bases). The CDR3 is made up of 14 amino acids. Trimming removed 3 bases from V and 5 bases from J, with 12 bases in between. Germline values: CDR1 SGHRS, CDR2 YFSETQ. Here the CDR3 reads CASSSRGEDNEQFF. CDR3 bases: TGCGCCAGCAGCTCCAGGGGTGAGGACAATGAGCAGTTCTTC.

This chain joins TRBV28 and TRBJ1-3; TRBD1 matches 10 bases. With V trimmed by 6 bases and J by 12 bases, 14 bases remained unmatched. CDR3 length: 15 amino acids. Germline CDR1 reads MDHEN; CDR2 reads SYDVKM. CDR3 sequence reads: CASSPIPGQGNVIYF. DNA for the CDR3: TGTGCCAGCAGCCCCATTCCGGGACAGGGGAACGTCATATATTTT.

The V gene is TRBV5-1, the J gene TRBJ1-2; 8 bases map to TRBD1. V lost 4 bases, J lost 7 bases, and 15 bases stayed unmatched. Germline CDR1 reads SGHRS; CDR2 reads YFSETQ. The CDR3 has 16 amino acids. CDR3 DNA: TGCGCCAGCAGCCCCCTGACAGGGGAGGCCCCTAGTGGCTACACCTTC. This gives the protein CASSPLTGEAPSGYTF.

The J gene is TRBJ2-1, the V gene TRBV28, with 7 bases aligning to TRBD2. The germline V gene has CDR1 MDHEN and CDR2 SYDVKM. Trimming took 7 bases from V and 3 from J; bases not matched to a gene: 12. The CDR3 contains 16 residues. The CDR3 nucleotides read TGTGCCAGCACCGAGAGCGGGGAGCGGCGCTACAATGAGCAGTTCTTC. Translated: CASTESGERRYNEQFF.

This chain joins TRBV9 and TRBJ1-6; D call uncertain. With 0 bases removed from V and 7 bases from J, the gap between germline ends came to 8 bases. From germline, CDR1 is SGDLS and CDR2 YYNGEE. The CDR3 spans 14 residues. In DNA, the CDR3 is TGTGCCAGCAGCGTAGAACAGAAGAATTCACCCCTCCACTTT. Translated, it gives CASSVEQKNSPLHF. Full variable domain (remainder filled in from reference TRBV9 and TRBJ1-6): DSGVTQTPKHLITATGQRVTLRCSPRSGDLSVYWYQQSLDQGLQFLIQYYNGEERAKGNILERFSAQQFPDLHSELNLSSLELGDSALYFCASSVEQKNSPLHFGNGTRLTVT.

The chain has TRBV27 and TRBJ1-2; weak D call: TRBD1 (5 bases). CDR3 size: 13 residues. V dropped 5 bases and J dropped 5 bases, with 12 bases sitting between them. CDR1 MNHEY and CDR2 SMNVEV come from the germline V gene (reference sequence). CDR3 sequence (DNA): TGTGCCAGCAGTCCGCAGGGTCGGTATGGCTACACCTTC. This sequence encodes CASSPQGRYGYTF.

This chain uses TRBV5-1 with TRBJ1-6; TRBD1 might be the D (5 bases). The V end was cut by 4 bases, the J end by 11 bases, with 19 bases between. Germline assignment: CDR1 SGHRS and CDR2 YFSETQ. The CDR3 has 15 residues. CDR3 nucleotides: TGCGCCAGCAGCGAAGCATTATCGGGGCAGGCACCCCTCCACTTT. Protein: CASSEALSGQAPLHF.

The genes are TRBV5-1 and TRBJ2-3, with D perhaps matching TRBD1 (6 bases). The CDR3 sequence is 15 residues long. With 0 bases removed from V and 2 bases from J, the gap between germline ends came to 10 bases. Per the germline V gene, CDR1 is SGHRS and CDR2 is YFSETQ. The CDR3 DNA follows: TGCGCCAGCAGCTTGGAACAGGGTCACACAGATACGCAGTATTTT. Translating gives CASSLEQGHTDTQYF.

In this sample, this clone turned up a few times. V is TRBV27 and J is TRBJ1-5; possibly TRBD1 for D (6 bases). The V gene lost 1 base and the J gene lost 10 bases, with 20 bases spanning the gap. Germline V gene data show CDR1 as MNHEY and CDR2 as SMNVEV (reference sequence). The CDR3 loop spans 16 amino acids. This CDR3 reads CASSLLGAGDGGPQHF. DNA of the CDR3: TGTGCCAGCAGTTTATTGGGGGCAGGGGACGGTGGTCCCCAGCATTTT.

This clone has just one count. CDR3 region: CAISGASSGNTIYF. The CDR3 region has the DNA TGTGCCATCAGTGGGGCGAGCTCTGGAAACACCATATATTTT. The chain recombines TRBV10-3 with TRBJ1-3; D is undetermined. The CDR3 is made up of 14 amino acids. The V and J ends lost 4 bases and 0 bases respectively, with 7 bases between them. From germline, CDR1 is ENHRY and CDR2 SYGVKD.

The J gene is TRBJ2-7, the V gene TRBV6-5, with 10 bases matching TRBD2. Per the germline V gene, CDR1 is MNHEY and CDR2 is SVGAGI. The CDR3 runs to 15 residues. Losses at the gene ends were 7 bases for V and 4 bases for J; bases not matched to a gene: 10. CDR3 amino acids: CASTSVPSGRYEQYF. CDR3 bases: TGTGCCAGCACCTCCGTCCCTAGCGGGAGATACGAGCAGTACTTC.

This clone has only one observation. V usage is TRBV2 and J usage is TRBJ2-1; 8 bases are shared with TRBD2. Germline V gene data show CDR1 as SNHLY and CDR2 as FYNNEI. With V trimmed by 3 bases and J by 7 bases, 8 bases remained unmatched. This CDR3 is 15 amino acids long. The CDR3 sequence is CASSDYGRGNNEQFF. The DNA for the CDR3 is TGTGCCAGCAGTGATTACGGGAGGGGTAATAATGAGCAGTTCTTC.

The chain carries TRBV5-1 and TRBJ2-5; D possibly corresponds to TRBD1 (5 bases). Germline assignment: CDR1 SGHRS and CDR2 YFSETQ. The CDR3 consists of 16 residues. V lost 0 bases and J lost 1, with 13 bases in between. CDR3 sequence reads: CASSLGQGSVQETQYF. In DNA, the CDR3 is TGCGCCAGCAGCTTGGGGCAGGGCTCGGTCCAAGAGACCCAGTACTTC.

This clone appeared a single time. This rearrangement joins TRBV2 to TRBJ1-2; D is ambiguous. The CDR3 consists of 15 residues. The ends were cut back, 7 bases at V and 2 bases at J, with 17 bases in the middle. The V gene's germline CDR1 is SNHLY and CDR2 FYNNEI. The CDR3 DNA reads TGTGCCAGCAAGGCCGAGGGCAGTCCAAACTATGGCTACACCTTC. Translation gives CASKAEGSPNYGYTF. The whole variable domain, remainder taken from reference TRBV2 and TRBJ1-2, is EPEVTQTPSHQVTQMGQEVILRCVPISNHLYFYWYRQILGQKVEFLVSFYNNEISEKSEIFDDQFSVERPDGSNFTLKIRSTKLEDSAMYFCASKAEGSPNYGYTFGSGTRLTVV.